The 26 T cell receptor beta chains below were found in one sample sequenced in a study of T cells after somatic rescue of genetic block (dated by TCRdb to the early 2020s). Library preparation was by the immunoSEQ multiplex PCR assay. TCRdb carries this immuneACCESS record with in-frame sequences only. Its versions omit some clonotypes, under half of them owing to an unresolved V gene in the studies checked, with the rest unexplained. The sample yields 55,000 or so clones; more than 90% were counted once. The top ten clones comprise approximately 0.07% of the sample. Material for sequencing was peripheral blood mononuclear cells (PBMCs). The receptors here all came from a child under two years old.

The V call is TRBV27, the J call TRBJ1-1, with D perhaps matching TRBD1 (5 bases). Trimming took off 2 bases at V and 4 bases at J, with 8 bases between the two ends. CDR1 is MNHEY, CDR2 SMNVEV, per germline (reference sequence). This CDR3 is 13 amino acids long. The CDR3 sequence is CASSLGGSTEAFF. CDR3 coding DNA: TGTGCCAGCAGTTTAGGGGGGTCCACTGAAGCTTTCTTT.

V gene TRBV2 combines with J gene TRBJ2-5; no clear D gene. Trimming removed 6 bases at V and 2 bases at J, with 4 bases between. The length of the CDR3 is 11 residues. Germline CDR1 is SNHLY and CDR2 is FYNNEI. The CDR3 bases are TGTGCCAGCAGGGAACAAGAGACCCAGTACTTC. This codes for CASREQETQYF.

This chain links TRBV6-4 with TRBJ2-1, with TRBD2 matching over 8 bases. This CDR3 comprises 15 residues. Germline CDR1 is MRHNA and CDR2 is SNTAGT. J gave up 3 bases and V 4 bases, and 5 bases lay outside the gene matches. The CDR3 spells CASSVLAGLYNEQFF. DNA of the CDR3: TGTGCCAGCAGTGTTCTAGCGGGCCTCTACAATGAGCAGTTCTTC.

The gene calls are TRBV6-1 and TRBJ1-3; TRBD1 might be the D (6 bases). CDR3 length: 14 residues. Per the germline V gene, CDR1 is MNHNS and CDR2 is SASEGT. V was pared by 4 bases and J by 2 bases, with 9 bases between. The DNA of the CDR3 is TGTGCCAGCAGTGTCCAGGGGACTGGAAACACCATATATTTT. Protein product: CASSVQGTGNTIYF.

The CDR3 DNA is TGTGCCAGCCAGTTGGGTTCCAATCAGCCCCAGCATTTT. The encoded protein is CASQLGSNQPQHF. This chain joins TRBV6-1 and TRBJ1-5; D is unclear. The germline V gene encodes CDR1 MNHNS and CDR2 SASEGT. The CDR3 has 13 residues. V lost 8 bases and J 3 bases, leaving 11 bases between the germline ends.

The chain employs TRBV12-5 and TRBJ2-2; TRBD2 matches at 11 bases. Germline V lookup: CDR1 LGHNT, CDR2 FRNRAP. The CDR3 spans 16 residues. Unmatched junction bases numbered 8, after V lost 4 bases and J lost 7 bases. CDR3 coding DNA: TGTGCTAGTGGTTCGGTAGCGGGAGGGCCCGGCGGGGAGCTGTTTTTT. This codes for CASGSVAGGPGGELFF.

The sample holds a few counts of this clone. The J gene is TRBJ2-2, the V gene TRBV11-2, with 7 bases aligning to TRBD1. Germline values: CDR1 SGHAT, CDR2 FQNNGV. V dropped 3 bases and J dropped 4; count of bases not matched to a gene: 2. The CDR3 is 14 amino acids. DNA of the CDR3: TGTGCCAGCAGCTTCTCAGGGGGCACCGGGGAGCTGTTTTTT. Translation gives CASSFSGGTGELFF. Combining the CDR3 with reference TRBV11-2 and TRBJ2-2 gives the whole variable domain EAGVAQSPRYKIIEKRQSVAFWCNPISGHATLYWYQQILGQGPKLLIQFQNNGVVDDSQLPKDRFSAERLKGVDSTLKIQPAKLEDSAVYLCASSFSGGTGELFFGEGSRLTVL.

The chain combines TRBV5-4 with TRBJ2-1; the match to TRBD2 covers 11 bases. The CDR3 is 16 residues long. Germline CDR1 and CDR2: SGHNT and YYREEE (reference sequence). Germline trimming cut 0 bases from V and 7 bases from J; bases unmatched to any gene: 6. CDR3 residues: CASSLGSSGRRNEQFF. DNA for the CDR3: TGTGCCAGCAGCTTGGGTTCTAGCGGGAGGAGAAATGAGCAGTTCTTC. The full variable domain, in which reference TRBV5-4 and TRBJ2-1 provide the parts outside the CDR3, is ETGVTQSPTHLIKTRGQQVTLRCSSQSGHNTVSWYQQALGQGPQFIFQYYREEENGRGNFPPRFSGLQFPNYSSELNVNALELDDSALYLCASSLGSSGRRNEQFFGPGTRLTVL.

The chain combines TRBV28 with TRBJ1-1, with a possible D match to TRBD1 (5 bases). The CDR3 sequence is 17 residues long. Deletions cut 3 bases from V and 1 base from J, with 18 bases between. In germline, CDR1 is MDHEN, CDR2 SYDVKM. This chain's CDR3 is CASSFVRRDERNTEAFF. The CDR3 DNA follows: TGTGCCAGCAGTTTCGTTAGGCGGGACGAACGGAACACTGAAGCTTTCTTT.

The chain combines TRBV5-1 with TRBJ2-5; 8 positions match TRBD2. CDR1 SGHRS and CDR2 YFSETQ come from the germline V gene. This CDR3 contains 18 residues. The ends lost 0 bases at V and 5 bases at J; junction bases unmatched: 15. CDR3: CASSLGFLAGIEGETQYF. The CDR3 DNA reads as TGCGCCAGCAGCTTGGGGTTTCTAGCGGGTATTGAGGGTGAGACCCAGTACTTC.

This sequence joins TRBV29-1 and TRBJ1-2; no clear D. The CDR3 is 12 amino acids. V gave up 2 bases and J gave up 1 base, with 5 bases separating them. Germline-derived CDR1 and CDR2 are SQVTM and ANQGSEA. The CDR3 region has the DNA TGCAGCGTTGAACTGGGTAACTATGGCTACACCTTC. The encoded protein is CSVELGNYGYTF.

The count of this clone is one. The chain recombines TRBV9 with TRBJ2-3; a weak D match, TRBD1 (5 bases). This CDR3 contains 16 residues. Germline V gives CDR1 SGDLS, CDR2 YYNGEE. V lost 3 bases, J lost 0 bases, and 14 bases lay in between. The CDR3, as DNA: TGTGCCAGCAGCGCGGATCAGGGTCTTAGCACAGATACGCAGTATTTT. It translates to CASSADQGLSTDTQYF.

The chain carries TRBV10-3 and TRBJ2-7; D is possibly TRBD1 (5 bases). Germline V gene sequence: CDR1 ENHRY, CDR2 SYGVKD. This CDR3 comprises 12 residues. V lost 3 bases to trimming and J lost 2 bases, with 5 bases between them. Written as DNA, the CDR3 is TGTGCCATCAGTGAACAGGCCTACGAGCAGTACTTC. This sequence encodes CAISEQAYEQYF.

The chain couples TRBV7-9 to TRBJ2-7, with 11 bases lining up with TRBD1. The CDR3 runs 16 residues. V was pared by 4 bases and J by 3 bases, with 8 bases of the junction left unmatched. Per the germline V gene, CDR1 is SEHNR and CDR2 is FQNEAQ (reference sequence). The CDR3 spells CASSSKDGTGGYEQYF. As DNA, the CDR3 is TGTGCCAGCAGCTCAAAGGACGGGACAGGGGGCTACGAGCAGTACTTC.

V usage is TRBV7-9 and J usage is TRBJ2-2; TRBD1 agrees at 9 bases. CDR3 size: 16 residues. Looked up from germline, CDR1 is SEHNR and CDR2 is FQNEAQ (reference sequence). The V and J ends lost 5 bases and 4 bases, in that order; junction bases with no gene match: 8. In nucleotides, the CDR3 is TGTGCCAGCAGCCCCCGGACAGGGGAACTCACCGGGGAGCTGTTTTTT. Translation: CASSPRTGELTGELFF.

The gene calls are TRBV30 and TRBJ2-1; 10 bases are shared with TRBD2. V trimming: 1 base; J trimming: 10 bases; junction bases outside the gene matches: 7. The CDR3 totals 14 residues. The germline gives CDR1 GTSNPN, CDR2 SVGIG (reference sequence). CDR3 DNA: TGTGCCTGGAGTGCAGTAGCGGGAGGTCGGGAGCAGTTCTTC. This encodes CAWSAVAGGREQFF.

The chain couples TRBV28 to TRBJ2-7; 8 bases fit TRBD2. CDR1 is MDHEN, CDR2 SYDVKM, per germline. Trimming cost V 5 bases and J 6 bases; bases outside gene matches: 15. This CDR3 has 16 amino acids. CDR3 nucleotides: TGTGCCAGCAGTCCGACCGGGACTAGTGTATCCGCCGAGCAGTACTTC. Translation: CASSPTGTSVSAEQYF.

J is TRBJ2-1 and V is TRBV6-5; 7 positions match TRBD2. The CDR3 loop spans 15 amino acids. The J segment lost 0 bases and the V segment lost 5 bases, leaving 4 bases of the junction unmatched. The germline gives CDR1 MNHEY, CDR2 SVGAGI. The CDR3 nucleotides read TGTGCCAGCAGTATACTAGCGAGCTCCTACAATGAGCAGTTCTTC. Amino acids: CASSILASSYNEQFF.

This sequence joins TRBV5-4 and TRBJ1-2; D possibly corresponds to TRBD1 (6 bases). CDR3 length: 15 residues. From germline, CDR1 is SGHNT and CDR2 YYREEE (reference sequence). V was cut by 0 bases and J by 5 bases, with 14 bases left in between. CDR3 amino acids: CASSLVGGVSYGYTF. The CDR3 DNA sequence: TGTGCCAGCAGCTTGGTGGGGGGCGTATCTTATGGCTACACCTTC.

The genes are TRBV2 and TRBJ2-4; 9 positions agree with TRBD2. This CDR3 contains 15 residues. V lost 5 bases, J lost 1 base, and 3 bases stayed unmatched. Germline CDR1 is SNHLY and CDR2 is FYNNEI. The CDR3 loop is CASSLSGRAKNIQYF. The CDR3, as DNA: TGTGCCAGCAGTCTCAGCGGGAGGGCCAAAAACATTCAGTACTTC.

V is TRBV7-3 and J is TRBJ2-3, with 7 bases that match TRBD1. The length of the CDR3 is 15 residues. V gave up 5 bases and J gave up 3 bases; unmatched junction bases: 8. Germline assignment: CDR1 SGHTA and CDR2 FQGTGA. The CDR3: CASSRAGTVTDTQYF. The CDR3 DNA is TGTGCCAGCAGCCGCGCCGGGACAGTTACAGATACGCAGTATTTT.

This chain links TRBV29-1 with TRBJ2-2; D is tentatively TRBD1 or TRBD2 (6 bases each). This CDR3 is 14 amino acids long. Trimming took off 2 bases at V and 5 bases at J, with 12 bases between the two ends. CDR1 and CDR2 from the germline V gene are SQVTM and ANQGSEA. The CDR3 is CSVETGARTGELFF. CDR3 coding DNA: TGCAGCGTTGAAACGGGGGCGAGGACCGGGGAGCTGTTTTTT.

The J gene is TRBJ1-6, the V gene TRBV29-1; 7 bases are shared with TRBD1. Germline V gives CDR1 SQVTM, CDR2 ANQGSEA. The CDR3 loop spans 14 amino acids. Trimming took 6 bases from V and 5 from J; bases not matched to a gene: 7. The CDR3 protein is CSVSTGTDNSPLHF. CDR3 nucleotide sequence: TGCAGCGTATCGACAGGGACGGATAATTCACCCCTCCACTTT.

The chain is built from TRBV2 and TRBJ1-4; possibly TRBD1 for D (5 bases). CDR3 length: 15 amino acids. CDR1 and CDR2 (germline): SNHLY, FYNNEI. Trimming took 6 bases from V and 1 from J, leaving 12 bases between them. CDR3 protein: CASRDTGGTNEKLFF. The CDR3 DNA reads as TGTGCCAGCAGGGATACGGGGGGAACTAATGAAAAACTGTTTTTT.

This clone was detected only a few times. This chain links TRBV4-1 with TRBJ1-1; TRBD1 matches at 11 bases. The CDR3 is 14 residues long. Germline trimming cut 1 base from V and 10 bases from J; bases unmatched to any gene: 5. Germline CDR1 MGHRA, CDR2 YSYEKL. CDR3 amino acids: CASSQVGTGGGAFF. The CDR3 nucleotides read TGCGCCAGCAGCCAAGTAGGGACAGGGGGGGGAGCTTTCTTT.

The J gene is TRBJ2-5, the V gene TRBV5-1; TRBD1 is a possible D gene (5 bases). Germline assignment: CDR1 SGHRS and CDR2 YFSETQ. There are 14 residues in the CDR3. Trimming pared 0 bases from V and 5 bases from J, leaving 11 bases between. In nucleotides, the CDR3 is TGCGCCAGCAGCTTGGAACCAGGGCGGGAGACCCAGTACTTC. It translates to CASSLEPGRETQYF.